A single sample gave rise to the 8 T cell receptor beta chains below, sequenced in a study of blood T cell repertoires in COVID-19. Repertoires were generated with immunoSEQ multiplex PCR, while TCRdb's copy carries only in-frame clones and drops some. The table has some 130,000 clones, almost 85% seen once. The sample taken for sequencing was peripheral blood. The source is a man in his fifties or sixties with acute or convalescent COVID-19.

This clone came up once. The J gene is TRBJ1-4, the V gene TRBV15; 7 bases map to TRBD1. The germline gives CDR1 LNHNV, CDR2 YYDKDF (reference sequence). V shed 3 bases and J 0 bases; nucleotides not matched to a gene: 13. This CDR3 has 19 residues. The chain's CDR3 is CATSSLNDREQSTNEKLFF. The CDR3, as DNA: TGTGCCACCAGCAGTTTAAATGACAGGGAACAATCAACTAATGAAAAACTGTTTTTT.

V and J are TRBV30 and TRBJ2-7, with D possibly TRBD2 on 7 matching bases. V was trimmed by 3 bases and J by 0 bases, leaving 18 bases between them. The germline V gene encodes CDR1 GTSNPN and CDR2 SVGIG (reference sequence). CDR3 size: 16 residues. The CDR3 DNA sequence: TGTGCCTGGAGCCCACATTTGCGGGGGCCCTCCTACGAGCAGTACTTC. Its translation is CAWSPHLRGPSYEQYF. The full variable domain, in which reference TRBV30 and TRBJ2-7 provide the parts outside the CDR3, is SQTIHQWPATLVQPVGSPLSLECTVEGTSNPNLYWYRQAAGRGLQLLFYSVGIGQISSEVPQNLSASRPQDRQFILSSKKLLLSDSGFYLCAWSPHLRGPSYEQYFGPGTRLTVT.

The rearrangement joins TRBV3-1 (or the pseudogene TRBV3-2) to TRBJ1-1; D call uncertain. The CDR3 contains 14 residues. Deletions cut 5 bases from V and 2 bases from J, with 12 bases between. Germline CDR1 and CDR2: LGHDT and YNNKEL (reference sequence). CDR3 amino acids: CASSDPPLNTEAFF. CDR3 DNA sequence: TGTGCCAGCAGCGATCCACCCCTAAACACTGAAGCTTTCTTT.

Comments on this clone: A read error may be the cause here, since a much bigger clone is one base away. Other DNA sequences within the sample encode an identical CDR3. The rearrangement links TRBV7-2 to TRBJ2-3; 9 bases match TRBD1. V shed 5 bases, J shed 3 bases, and the junction held 6 bases outside the gene matches. Germline V gene sequence: CDR1 SGHTA, CDR2 FQGNSA. The CDR3 has 15 amino acids. The CDR3 nucleotides are TGTGCCAGCAGCCTCGACAGGGGGATGACAGATACGCAGTATTTT. Translation: CASSLDRGMTDTQYF.

V and J are TRBV5-1 and TRBJ1-1, with 8 positions matching TRBD1. The CDR3 is made up of 14 amino acids. Germline-derived CDR1 and CDR2 are SGHRS and YFSETQ. The junction had 4 bases not matched to a gene; V was cut back by 5 bases and J by 1 base. The DNA of the CDR3 is TGCGCCAGCAGTTATGGACAGGGGAACACTGAAGCTTTCTTT. This sequence encodes CASSYGQGNTEAFF. Full variable domain (outside the CDR3, taken from reference TRBV5-1 and TRBJ1-1): KAGVTQTPRYLIKTRGQQVTLSCSPISGHRSVSWYQQTPGQGLQFLFEYFSETQRNKGNFPGRFSGRQFSNSRSEMNVSTLELGDSALYLCASSYGQGNTEAFFGQGTRLTVV.

This clone was picked up a small number of times. The chain joins TRBV6-6 to TRBJ2-1; 9 bases align to TRBD2. The CDR3 is 16 amino acids. V trimming: 6 bases; J trimming: 5 bases; junction bases outside the gene matches: 11. Germline V gives CDR1 MNHNY, CDR2 SVGAGI (reference sequence). CDR3 nucleotides: TGTGCCAGCAGACCTCCCGGGACTAGCAGAAACAATGAGCAGTTCTTC. It codes for CASRPPGTSRNNEQFF.

The chain recombines TRBV5-1 with TRBJ1-6, with a weak D call TRBD1 (5 bases). The CDR3 consists of 15 residues. Germline V gene data show CDR1 as SGHRS and CDR2 as YFSETQ. Trimming pared 4 bases from V and 4 bases from J, leaving 12 bases between. CDR3 sequence (DNA): TGCGCCAGCAGCCAGGAGGGGAGTTATAATTCACCCCTCCACTTT. It codes for CASSQEGSYNSPLHF.

The chain recombines TRBV15 with TRBJ2-7; TRBD2 aligns across 8 bases. The J segment lost 2 bases and the V segment lost 5 bases, leaving 8 bases of the junction unmatched. This CDR3 spans 15 amino acids. Per the germline V gene, CDR1 is LNHNV and CDR2 is YYDKDF (reference sequence). CDR3 loop: CATSPAGGGTYEQYF. The CDR3 DNA follows: TGTGCCACCAGCCCGGCGGGCGGGGGGACCTACGAGCAGTACTTC. Full variable domain (rest looked up from reference TRBV15 and TRBJ2-7): DAMVIQNPRYQVTQFGKPVTLSCSQTLNHNVMYWYQQKSSQAPKLLFHYYDKDFNNEADTPDNFQSRRPNTSFCFLDIRSPGLGDTAMYLCATSPAGGGTYEQYFGPGTRLTVT.